These T cell receptor beta chains were read from a single sample in a study of response to subunit inactivated influenza vaccine. TCRdb called the RT-PCR reads again in MiXCR, with one record for every CDR3 protein. This table holds fewer than 600,000 distinct CDR3 sequences, approximately 7.2% found once. Here the sequenced sample was PBMCs from blood, taken around 2 years after vaccination. The source is a man in his fifties or sixties who received an inactivated influenza vaccine. CDR3s include the opening cysteine and the closing phenylalanine or tryptophan. Each record gives: CDR3 DNA, CDR3 protein, J gene, clone size, V gene, D gene. A D gene is named only where the DNA matches it firmly. Clone size is given for some rows only: seen once, a few or many times, or a class if the clone is expanded.

TGCAGTGCTACAAGTACAGGATATGAAGCTTTCTTT CSATSTGYEAFF TRBJ1-1 . TRBV20-1 .
TGTGCCAGCACCATAGCGGGAAAAGAGACCCAGTACTTC CASTIAGKETQYF TRBJ2-5 many TRBV5-6 TRBD2
TGCGCCAGCAGCTTGCCTAGCGCCGGGGAGCTGTTTTTT CASSLPSAGELFF TRBJ2-2 few TRBV5-1 .
TGTGCCATCAGACCATATAGCGGGAGTCGCTACGAGCAGTACTTC CAIRPYSGSRYEQYF TRBJ2-7 . TRBV10-3 TRBD2
TGTGCCAGCAGTCCCGTGTTAGCGGGAGGCAATGAGCAGTTCTTC CASSPVLAGGNEQFF TRBJ2-1 few TRBV28 TRBD2
TGTGCCAGCAGCAAAGCCCCTCGTAGCGGGGGGCTAGGGAATGAGCAGTTCTTC CASSKAPRSGGLGNEQFF TRBJ2-1 many TRBV21-1 .
TGTGCCAGCAGCTTAGTAGCCGGACACGGAAACACCGGGGAGCTGTTTTTT CASSLVAGHGNTGELFF TRBJ2-2 many TRBV7-7 .
TGTGCCAGCAGGAAGAATAGCAATCAGCCCCAGCATTTT CASRKNSNQPQHF TRBJ1-5 few TRBV6-2/TRBV6-3 .
TGTGCCAGCTCACGTTCTGATAATTTTCGGGATGAGCAGTTCTTC CASSRSDNFRDEQFF TRBJ2-1 few TRBV18 .
TGTGCCAGCAGCTTCGCCCTTCCGGGACGGTCCGCCGAAAAACTGTTTTTT CASSFALPGRSAEKLFF TRBJ1-4 . TRBV7-9 .
TGTGCCAGCAGCATGGGCAGGGTAAACGAGCAGTACTTC CASSMGRVNEQYF TRBJ2-7 few TRBV11-2 .
TGTGCCAGCTCACCACTGTTAGCGGGAGGCCTGGAGGAGACCCAGTACTTC CASSPLLAGGLEETQYF TRBJ2-5 . TRBV18 TRBD2
TGCAGCGTTGAGCCGGGGGGCAATCAGCCCCAGCATTTT CSVEPGGNQPQHF TRBJ1-5 few TRBV29-1 .
TGTGCCAGCAGCCCAAGGATAGGGAACGCAGATACGCAGTATTTT CASSPRIGNADTQYF TRBJ2-3 . TRBV11-2 .
TGCGCCAGCAGCTTGGCCCCCGGGACTAGCGGCACAGATACGCAGTATTTT CASSLAPGTSGTDTQYF TRBJ2-3 . TRBV5-1 TRBD2
TGCGCCAGCAGCTTGGCGTCTAGTCCCCAAGAGACCCAGTACTTC CASSLASSPQETQYF TRBJ2-5 few TRBV5-1 .
TGTGCCAGCAGCGCCACGGGGACCACAGATACGCAGTATTTT CASSATGTTDTQYF TRBJ2-3 many TRBV28 .
TGTGCCACCAGCAGAGCGGGTTCCTACGAGCAGTACTTC CATSRAGSYEQYF TRBJ2-7 . TRBV15 .
TGTGCCAGCAGCTTTTCCAACCCAGATACGCAGTATTTT CASSFSNPDTQYF TRBJ2-3 . TRBV7-9 .
TGCAGTGCTAAGGCCCAGGGAATCTCCTACGAGCAGTACTTC CSAKAQGISYEQYF TRBJ2-7 few TRBV20-1 .
TGTGCCAGCAGCACGTTGACCCCGACTAGCGGGAGGGCTTTTTTTGTGTACAATGAGCAGTTCTTC CASSTLTPTSGRAFFVYNEQFF TRBJ2-1 . TRBV13 TRBD2
TGCAGTGCTAGAGATCATGGAGCGACAGATACGCAGTATTTT CSARDHGATDTQYF TRBJ2-3 few TRBV20-1 .
TGCAGCGTGGGTCGGACTAGCACAGATACGCAGTATTTT CSVGRTSTDTQYF TRBJ2-3 . TRBV29-1 .
TGTGCCAGCAGCCTTTTTGGTGGCTACACCTTC CASSLFGGYTF TRBJ1-2 few TRBV5-6 .
TGCAGCGTTGTAATCTTCACAGATACGCAGTATTTT CSVVIFTDTQYF TRBJ2-3 . TRBV29-1 .
TGTGCCAGCACTTTACAGGGGCGGCATTCACCCCTCCACTTT CASTLQGRHSPLHF TRBJ1-6 . TRBV6-5 TRBD1
TGCAGTGCTAGAGATACGACAGGGAGACAAGAGACCCAGTACTTC CSARDTTGRQETQYF TRBJ2-5 few TRBV20-1 TRBD1
TGTGCCAGCAACAGACCCGGGGAGCTGTTTTTT CASNRPGELFF TRBJ2-2 few TRBV12-3/TRBV12-4 .
TGCAGTGCTAGGGGACTAGCGGGAGGGCAGGACACCGGGGAGCTGTTTTTT CSARGLAGGQDTGELFF TRBJ2-2 few TRBV20-1 TRBD2
TGCGCCAGCAGCCAATGGGACAGAATGAACACTGAAGCTTTCTTT CASSQWDRMNTEAFF TRBJ1-1 many TRBV4-1 TRBD1
TGCAGTGCTAAAACCCTTCAAGAGACCCAGTACTTC CSAKTLQETQYF TRBJ2-5 many TRBV20-1 .
TGTGCCAGCTCACCACCCCTAGCGACGCGCACAGATACGCAGTATTTT CASSPPLATRTDTQYF TRBJ2-3 many TRBV18 .
TGTGCCAGCAGCTACACTTACAATGAGCAGTTCTTC CASSYTYNEQFF TRBJ2-1 . TRBV7-2 .
TGTGCCAGCAGCCCGCGGACGAACACTGAAGCTTTCTTT CASSPRTNTEAFF TRBJ1-1 few TRBV3-1 .
TGCGCCAGCAGCTTGGCCTTGTCTGGTAGCACAGATACGCAGTATTTT CASSLALSGSTDTQYF TRBJ2-3 once TRBV5-1 .
TGTGCCAGCAGTCCAGGGCACAACTACAATGAGCAGTTCTTC CASSPGHNYNEQFF TRBJ2-1 . TRBV28 .
TGCAGTGCCAGGGGGGTTCTAACAGGGGAACTGTTTTTT CSARGVLTGELFF TRBJ1-4 . TRBV20-1 TRBD1
TGTGCCAGCAGCCCCCGACGGGATGAGCAGTTCTTC CASSPRRDEQFF TRBJ2-1 many TRBV9 .
TGCGCCAGCAGCCAAGTGGGTGGGGGGAACTACAATGAGCAGTTCTTC CASSQVGGGNYNEQFF TRBJ2-1 few TRBV4-1 .
TGCGCCAGCAGCCAAGAGGGGCGTAATTCACCCCTCCACTTT CASSQEGRNSPLHF TRBJ1-6 few TRBV4-3 .
TGTGCCAGCGCAGCTACTAGCCCCAATGAGCAGTTCTTC CASAATSPNEQFF TRBJ2-1 few TRBV12-3/TRBV12-4 .
TGTGCCAGCAACCCCGGGGGGGGGCGGGAGACCCAGTACTTC CASNPGGGRETQYF TRBJ2-5 . TRBV7-2 TRBD2
TGCAGCGCCAGCGTTGGAACCGGGGAGCTGTTTTTT CSASVGTGELFF TRBJ2-2 . TRBV29-1 .
TGTGCCAGCAGCCTGAGCGGGGGGACCCCAGCCGAGCAGTTCTTC CASSLSGGTPAEQFF TRBJ2-1 . TRBV7-6 TRBD2
TGCAGTGCTAGAGAGAGGGGCGAGCAGTACTTC CSARERGEQYF TRBJ2-7 . TRBV20-1 .
TGTGCCAGCAGCCAAGAAGGTCCGGGATCTGGAAACACCATATATTTT CASSQEGPGSGNTIYF TRBJ1-3 . TRBV4-2 .
TGTGCCAGCAGTGAAGTAGACTTGCAAGAGACCCAGTACTTC CASSEVDLQETQYF TRBJ2-5 . TRBV6-1 .
TGCGCCAGCAGCTTGCGCCTAGCGGGAGATACGCAGTATTTT CASSLRLAGDTQYF TRBJ2-3 many TRBV5-1 TRBD2
TGCAGTGCTAGAGGGGCCGGGACTAGCGATCTCACCGGGGAGCTGTTTTTT CSARGAGTSDLTGELFF TRBJ2-2 many TRBV20-1 TRBD2